Shown below are 22 T cell receptor beta chains from a single sample sequenced in a study of shared clonotypes between healthy human individuals. TCRdb keeps only in-frame clones here, not all; method: immunoSEQ multiplex PCR. The table includes about 700,000 clones, around 67% detected once. Material: memory CD4+ T cells sorted from blood. The subset is: CD45RA-negative fraction. The source of these receptors is a woman in her 30s in good health.

The chain recombines TRBV5-4 with TRBJ2-3, with 13 bases aligning to TRBD2. From germline, CDR1 is SGHNT and CDR2 YYREEE (reference sequence). V shed 5 bases, J shed 1 base, and the junction held 1 base outside the gene matches. CDR3 length: 15 amino acids. As DNA, the CDR3 is TGTGCCAGCAGAGGACTAGCGGGGGGCACAGATACGCAGTATTTT. Translating gives CASRGLAGGTDTQYF.

The CDR3 nucleotides read TGTGCCAGCAGTTCACCGGGACAGGGAAGGACCCAGTACTTC. This gives the protein CASSSPGQGRTQYF. The chain joins TRBV27 to TRBJ2-5, with 9 bases lining up with TRBD1. This CDR3 has 14 amino acids. Unmatched junction bases numbered 7, after V lost 4 bases and J lost 7 bases. Germline V CDR1 and CDR2: MNHEY, SMNVEV (reference sequence).

The V and J genes are TRBV10-3 and TRBJ1-1; TRBD1 agrees at 7 bases. Unmatched junction bases numbered 5, after V lost 4 bases and J lost 3 bases. The CDR3 is made up of 14 amino acids. CDR1 is ENHRY and CDR2 is SYGVKD in the germline V gene. As DNA, the CDR3 is TGTGCCATCAGTGGGCCAGGGGGAGACACTGAAGCTTTCTTT. As protein: CAISGPGGDTEAFF.

This clone was seen a handful of times. The CDR3 reads CASSYDRFTEAFF. CDR3 coding DNA: TGTGCCAGCAGTTACGATAGGTTCACTGAAGCTTTCTTT. This sequence joins TRBV6-5 and TRBJ1-1; D is ambiguous. V lost 2 bases and J 4 bases, leaving 8 bases between the germline ends. This CDR3 is built from 13 residues. From germline, CDR1 is MNHEY and CDR2 SVGAGI.

This chain connects TRBV27 to TRBJ2-1; D remains unclear. V dropped 6 bases and J dropped 5 bases, with 11 bases sitting between them. Germline-derived CDR1 and CDR2 are MNHEY and SMNVEV (reference sequence). This CDR3 comprises 13 residues. CDR3 protein: CASSNNRDNEQFF. The CDR3 bases are TGTGCCAGCAGCAACAACCGGGACAATGAGCAGTTCTTC.

The chain combines TRBV11-3 with TRBJ2-5; unclear D gene. CDR3 length: 16 amino acids. The V end was cut by 1 base, the J end by 5 bases, with 17 bases between. CDR1 and CDR2 (germline): SGHNT, YENEEA. The CDR3 here is CASSLGGNRPTETQYF. CDR3 bases: TGTGCCAGCAGCTTAGGGGGTAACCGGCCAACTGAGACCCAGTACTTC.

The chain recombines TRBV18 with TRBJ2-1, with a tentative D call TRBD2 (6 bases). The germline CDR1 and CDR2 sequences are KGHSH and LQKENI. The V and J ends lost 3 bases and 5 bases respectively, with 14 bases between them. This CDR3 is 15 amino acids long. CDR3 sequence: CASSPLATWNNEQFF. CDR3 coding DNA: TGTGCCAGCTCACCTCTAGCGACCTGGAACAATGAGCAGTTCTTC. Variable domain in full (rest from reference TRBV18 and TRBJ2-1): NAGVMQNPRHLVRRRGQEARLRCSPMKGHSHVYWYRQLPEEGLKFMVYLQKENIIDESGMPKERFSAEFPKEGPSILRIQQVVRGDSAAYFCASSPLATWNNEQFFGPGTRLTVL.

Many counts were recorded for this clone. The sample has other DNA sequences that encode this CDR3 too. This chain connects TRBV7-8 to TRBJ1-4; D not resolved. Germline-derived CDR1 and CDR2 are SGHVS and FQNEAQ. Trimming removed 2 bases at V and 3 bases at J, with 10 bases between. The CDR3 contains 15 residues. CDR3 in amino acids: CASSLIRASNEKLFF. The DNA of the CDR3 is TGTGCCAGCAGCTTAATCCGGGCCTCTAATGAAAAACTGTTTTTT.

The J gene is TRBJ1-2, the V gene TRBV6-5; a weak D match, TRBD1 (5 bases). Trimming removed 5 bases from V and 8 bases from J, with 15 bases in between. There are 13 residues in the CDR3. Germline assignment: CDR1 MNHEY and CDR2 SVGAGI. The CDR3 loop is CASSGGTPKGYTF. The CDR3 nucleotides read TGTGCCAGCAGTGGGGGGACCCCCAAGGGCTACACCTTC.

This clone was counted a few times. The chain recombines TRBV2 with TRBJ2-3, with a possible D match to TRBD1 (6 bases). Trimming stripped 1 base from V and 4 bases from J, with 18 bases between. This CDR3 has 17 amino acids. CDR1 and CDR2 from the germline V gene are SNHLY and FYNNEI. CDR3 protein: CASSEDQAEGVADTQYF. The CDR3 DNA sequence: TGTGCCAGCAGTGAAGATCAGGCCGAGGGGGTCGCAGATACGCAGTATTTT.

The chain is built from TRBV30 and TRBJ2-5; unclear D gene. V was pared by 3 bases and J by 3 bases, with 5 bases between. The CDR3 spans 11 residues. Germline assignment: CDR1 GTSNPN and CDR2 SVGIG (reference sequence). The CDR3 nucleotides read TGTGCCTGGAGCATTGAAGAGACCCAGTACTTC. Amino acid sequence: CAWSIEETQYF.

V usage is TRBV10-1 and J usage is TRBJ2-2; unclear D gene. CDR3 length equals 16 residues. The germline V gene has CDR1 WNHNN and CDR2 SYGVQD (reference sequence). Trimming stripped 0 bases from V and 0 bases from J, with 8 bases between. The CDR3 reads CASSESYYTNTGELFF. The CDR3 DNA reads as TGCGCCAGCAGTGAGTCTTACTACACGAACACCGGGGAGCTGTTTTTT.

This clone appeared once. This chain joins TRBV6-5 and TRBJ2-7; D remains ambiguous. Germline-derived CDR1 and CDR2 are MNHEY and SVGAGI. V lost 0 bases, J lost 6 bases, and 9 bases lay in between. The CDR3 contains 13 residues. CDR3 bases: TGTGCCAGCAGTTACTCGATTATTAGCGAGCAGTACTTC. Protein product: CASSYSIISEQYF.

V gene TRBV19 combines with J gene TRBJ2-3, with 12 bases aligning to TRBD2. V was pared by 5 bases and J by 6 bases, with 6 bases of the junction left unmatched. Germline CDR1 LNHDA, CDR2 SQIVND (reference sequence). This CDR3 is 15 amino acids long. Here the CDR3 reads CASSRLAGEVDTQYF. The CDR3 region has the DNA TGTGCCAGTAGTCGACTAGCGGGAGAGGTTGATACGCAGTATTTT.

This chain connects TRBV4-1 to TRBJ1-2; 7 bases are shared with TRBD1. Per germline, CDR1 MGHRA and CDR2 YSYEKL. The CDR3 contains 13 residues. The V gene end was trimmed by 6 bases and the J gene end by 2 bases; junction bases not matched to a gene: 3. CDR3 nucleotide sequence: TGCGCCAGCAGGGGCAGGGGGAACTATGGCTACACCTTC. This encodes CASRGRGNYGYTF.

The chain is built from TRBV11-1 and TRBJ2-3, with TRBD2 identical over 13 bases. Germline V CDR1 and CDR2: SGHAT, FQDESV (reference sequence). V dropped 4 bases and J dropped 1; count of bases not matched to a gene: 2. The CDR3 totals 16 residues. The CDR3 is CASSSGLAGGTDTQYF. In DNA, the CDR3 is TGTGCCAGCAGCTCCGGACTAGCGGGGGGCACAGATACGCAGTATTTT.

The chain has TRBV19 and TRBJ1-1, with a possible D match to TRBD1 (5 bases). The CDR3 loop spans 13 amino acids. The V gene's germline CDR1 is LNHDA and CDR2 SQIVND (reference sequence). With 1 base removed from V and 5 bases from J, the gap between germline ends came to 8 bases. CDR3 region: CASSIGEGTEAFF. The CDR3 nucleotides read TGTGCCAGTAGTATAGGGGAGGGGACTGAAGCTTTCTTT.

The J gene is TRBJ2-1, the V gene TRBV7-9, with D unclear. Germline CDR1 reads SEHNR; CDR2 reads FQNEAQ (reference sequence). V shed 3 bases and J shed 3 bases, with 9 bases lying between them. This CDR3 has 14 residues. CDR3 residues: CASSFPGIYNEQFF. Written as DNA, the CDR3 is TGTGCCAGCAGCTTTCCCGGAATCTACAATGAGCAGTTCTTC.

This clone was detected a few times. In DNA, the CDR3 is TGTGCCAGTAGTCCTACACGGACAGGGCAGCTACGAAACACCATATATTTT. Translated, it gives CASSPTRTGQLRNTIYF. The V gene is TRBV19, the J gene TRBJ1-3, with 8 bases matching TRBD1. V shed 5 bases, J shed 5 bases, and the junction held 14 bases outside the gene matches. The CDR3 covers 17 residues. Germline CDR1 reads LNHDA; CDR2 reads SQIVND (reference sequence).

For the CDR3, the DNA is TGTGCCAGCAGTTCGGACCCAGGATCGAACACCGGGGAGCTGTTTTTT. Translated, it gives CASSSDPGSNTGELFF. This rearrangement joins TRBV28 to TRBJ2-2; D not resolved. Per germline, CDR1 MDHEN and CDR2 SYDVKM. The CDR3 runs 16 residues. Trimming left V 4 bases short and J 0 bases short, with 12 bases between.

This sequence joins TRBV28 and TRBJ2-1; D gene ambiguous. Trimming removed 5 bases from V and 4 bases from J, with 18 bases in between. There are 16 residues in the CDR3. CDR1 and CDR2 (germline): MDHEN, SYDVKM. The CDR3 DNA reads TGTGCCAGCAGTCCCCAGATTTGGACGGCGTACAATGAGCAGTTCTTC. Amino acid sequence: CASSPQIWTAYNEQFF.

This chain connects TRBV11-3 to TRBJ2-1; TRBD1 aligns across 7 bases. CDR3 length: 14 amino acids. Germline V lookup: CDR1 SGHNT, CDR2 YENEEA. J lost 5 bases, V lost 5 bases, and 6 bases had no gene match. As DNA, the CDR3 is TGTGCCAGCAGCGCGACAGGGTTAGACAATGAGCAGTTCTTC. It is translated as CASSATGLDNEQFF. The full variable domain, with the rest looked up from reference TRBV11-3 and TRBJ2-1, is EAGVVQSPRYKIIEKKQPVAFWCNPISGHNTLYWYLQNLGQGPELLIRYENEEAVDDSQLPKDRFSAERLKGVDSTLKIQPAELGDSAVYLCASSATGLDNEQFFGPGTRLTVL.